This record looks at one T cell receptor (beta chain) sequence and its context. Its antigen is currently unknown. From the germline J gene comes the end of the CDR3, since the read stops 3 residues before it. Per the germline V gene, CDR1 is LNHDA and CDR2 is SQIVND (reference sequence). V shed 8 bases and J shed 8 bases, with 15 bases lying between them. This CDR3 spans 13 amino acids. These data come from a study of Tregs in tolerant kidney transplant recipients. Study-wide background: The nonmyeloablative bone marrow transplants came from related graft donors, with transient mixed chimerism. Overall study findings and caveats: Validation in larger populations is needed because few patients were studied. Some patients' samples used different primers over time, so nucleotide sequences weren't comparable.

The protocol was immunoSEQ multiplex PCR, while the TCRdb copy is restricted to in-frame clones and leaves out a portion. The table counts fewer than 55,000 clones; under 0.9% lies in the top ten. Thawed PBMCs were FACS-sorted into unstimulated CD4+CD25+CD127- regulatory T cells, CD4+CD25- non-regulatory cells, CD4 and CD8 cells. This chain joins TRBV19 and TRBJ1-4; D might be TRBD1 (5 bases). The clonotype comes from a human donor who received a combined kidney and bone marrow transplant. Sample: CD4+ T cells from blood, taken before the transplant. The DNA read from the CDR3 is TGTGCCAGTGGACCGGGAAGGGGCGAAAAA. This encodes CASGPGRGEK. The whole CDR3 sequence is CASGPGRGEKLFF.